This record looks at one T cell receptor beta chain sequence and its context. The J segment lost 7 bases and the V segment lost 2 bases, leaving 6 bases of the junction unmatched. From germline, CDR1 is LNHDA and CDR2 SQIVND (reference sequence). CDR3 length: 14 amino acids. The data are from a study of T cell changes during pregnancy in multiple sclerosis. Using immunoSEQ multiplex PCR, the repertoire was profiled, and TCRdb retains in-frame clones only, with some absent. The table has 20,000 to 25,000 clones, around 88% seen once. This TCR derives from a female donor with multiple sclerosis, enrolled in a pregnancy study. Material: CD8+ T cells from peripheral blood mononuclear cells, obtained in the first trimester of pregnancy. The chain uses TRBV19 and TRBJ2-7, with 9 bases aligning to TRBD2. The CDR3 region has the DNA TGTGCCAGTAGTATACTTGCGGGAGGGTTTGAGCAGTACTTC. Protein product: CASSILAGGFEQYF.